Following are 31 T cell receptor beta chains from one sample sequenced in a study of OX40 agonist ivuxolimab in advanced cancers. The assay was immunoSEQ multiplex PCR, and TCRdb's table has in-frame clones only and misses some. Of roughly 29,000 clones listed, roughly 90% are singletons. The input for sequencing was CD4+ or CD8+ T cells sorted from blood, taken in a trial of the OX40 agonist ivuxolimab. All receptors derive from an adult with an advanced solid tumor such as melanoma, head and neck, liver or kidney cancer.

The J gene is TRBJ2-1, the V gene TRBV5-4; tentatively, D is TRBD2 (5 bases). This CDR3 has 12 amino acids. Germline V lookup: CDR1 SGHNT, CDR2 YYREEE (reference sequence). Trimming took off 2 bases at V and 7 bases at J, with 7 bases between the two ends. The CDR3 spells CASSFRGNEQFF. Written as DNA, the CDR3 is TGTGCCAGCAGCTTTCGGGGAAATGAGCAGTTCTTC.

V is TRBV6-5 and J is TRBJ1-1; TRBD1 is a possible D gene (5 bases). This CDR3 has 13 residues. The germline V and J ends were trimmed by 6 bases and 6 bases, with 14 bases remaining between them. Per germline, CDR1 MNHEY and CDR2 SVGAGI. The CDR3 here is CASSWRQGAEAFF. CDR3 DNA sequence: TGTGCCAGCAGCTGGAGGCAGGGTGCTGAAGCTTTCTTT.

The chain is built from TRBV5-1 and TRBJ2-5, with D perhaps TRBD2 (5 bases). The J call is uncertain, as TRBJ2-7 better fits the DNA end. The germline gives CDR1 SGHRS, CDR2 YFSETQ. The CDR3 totals 15 residues. CDR3 bases: TGCGCCAGCAGCACCGCCGGGATATCAGCCTACGAGCAGTACTTC. Translation gives CASSTAGISAYEQYF.

The chain links TRBV5-1 to TRBJ1-4; possibly TRBD1 for D (5 bases). This CDR3 has 16 amino acids. CDR1 and CDR2 (germline): SGHRS, YFSETQ. Deletions cut 0 bases from V and 7 bases from J, with 16 bases between. CDR3 in DNA: TGCGCCAGCAGCTTGGAATCATCGGGACCAGCTGAAAAACTGTTTTTT. Translating gives CASSLESSGPAEKLFF.

The chain employs TRBV29-1 and TRBJ2-7, with TRBD2 matching over 7 bases. CDR1 and CDR2 (germline): SQVTM, ANQGSEA. This CDR3 is built from 14 residues. After removal of 3 bases from V and 2 bases from J, the junction contained 7 bases not matched to a gene. This CDR3 is CSVEGLAETYEQYF. CDR3 nucleotides: TGCAGCGTTGAGGGGCTAGCGGAAACCTACGAGCAGTACTTC.

This chain joins TRBV28 and TRBJ2-3; no reliable D call. From germline, CDR1 is MDHEN and CDR2 SYDVKM. Trimming shortened V by 3 bases and J by 4 bases, and 5 bases separated the two germline ends. CDR3 length equals 12 residues. For the CDR3, the DNA is TGTGCCAGCAGTTTCGATCCAGATACGCAGTATTTT. Its protein product is CASSFDPDTQYF.

The chain combines TRBV13 with TRBJ2-7; TRBD1 matches at 8 bases. CDR1 and CDR2 (germline): PRHDT, FYEKMQ (reference sequence). After removal of 5 bases from V and 2 bases from J, the junction contained 5 bases not matched to a gene. The CDR3 is made up of 14 amino acids. For the CDR3, the DNA is TGTGCCAGCAGCAAACAGGACAGGGCCTACGAGCAGTACTTC. Encoded protein: CASSKQDRAYEQYF. Supplemented by reference TRBV13 and TRBJ2-7, the full variable domain reads AAGVIQSPRHLIKEKRETATLKCYPIPRHDTVYWYQQGPGQDPQFLISFYEKMQSDKGSIPDRFSAQQFSDYHSELNMSSLELGDSALYFCASSKQDRAYEQYFGPGTRLTVT.

This clone appeared a few times. The genes are TRBV28 and TRBJ1-5; tentatively, D is TRBD1 (5 bases). Germline V gives CDR1 MDHEN, CDR2 SYDVKM. The V end was cut by 4 bases, the J end by 8 bases, with 15 bases between. The CDR3 sequence is 14 residues long. In DNA form, the CDR3 reads TGTGCCAGCAGTTCGGGGCGGGCTTCTAAGCCCCAGCATTTT. Its translation is CASSSGRASKPQHF.

The chain combines TRBV7-9 with TRBJ2-1; 7 bases align to TRBD2. V lost 1 base and J lost 1; bases outside the gene matches: 1. The CDR3 is made up of 15 amino acids. The germline V gene encodes CDR1 SEHNR and CDR2 FQNEAQ (reference sequence). The CDR3 DNA is TGTGCCAGCAGCTTAGTAGCGGGTTCCTACAATGAGCAGTTCTTC. It translates to CASSLVAGSYNEQFF.

The CDR3 loop reads CASSLSPMGRTEAFF. CDR3 coding DNA: TGTGCCAGCAGTTTATCTCCAATGGGAAGAACTGAAGCTTTCTTT. The chain joins TRBV27 to TRBJ1-1; unclear D gene. This CDR3 spans 15 amino acids. The germline gives CDR1 MNHEY, CDR2 SMNVEV (reference sequence). Trimming removed 0 bases at V and 5 bases at J, with 13 bases between.

CDR3 protein: CASSFQPRVGYTF. The CDR3 region has the DNA TGTGCCAGCAGTTTCCAACCCCGGGTCGGCTACACCTTC. The chain employs TRBV28 and TRBJ1-2; D remains unclear. CDR1 and CDR2 (germline): MDHEN, SYDVKM. The CDR3 loop spans 13 amino acids. The V gene lost 3 bases and the J gene lost 8 bases, with 13 bases spanning the gap.

CDR3 sequence: CASSLASGTGNEQFF. CDR3 bases: TGCGCCAGCAGCTTGGCTAGCGGGACGGGGAATGAGCAGTTCTTC. The chain combines TRBV5-1 with TRBJ2-1; 9 bases align to TRBD2. The V gene end was trimmed by 0 bases and the J gene end by 7 bases; junction bases not matched to a gene: 5. The CDR3 has 15 residues. Germline CDR1 reads SGHRS; CDR2 reads YFSETQ.

The rearrangement joins TRBV29-1 to TRBJ2-1; 15 nucleotides line up with TRBD2. Per the germline V gene, CDR1 is SQVTM and CDR2 is ANQGSEA. The V segment lost 4 bases and the J segment 7 bases; nucleotides outside the gene matches: 2. The CDR3 has 14 residues. The CDR3 sequence: CSVAGLAGGNEQFF. CDR3 nucleotides: TGCAGCGTTGCGGGACTAGCGGGGGGAAATGAGCAGTTCTTC.

This chain uses TRBV2 with TRBJ1-1, with a possible D match to TRBD1 (6 bases). V was trimmed by 8 bases and J by 4 bases, leaving 23 bases between them. Germline assignment: CDR1 SNHLY and CDR2 FYNNEI. This CDR3 comprises 16 residues. The CDR3 bases are TGTGCCAGCGGGCCTGGGACATTAAAATCTGGCACTGAAGCTTTCTTT. Its translation is CASGPGTLKSGTEAFF. The complete variable domain, with remaining parts taken from reference TRBV2 and TRBJ1-1, reads EPEVTQTPSHQVTQMGQEVILRCVPISNHLYFYWYRQILGQKVEFLVSFYNNEISEKSEIFDDQFSVERPDGSNFTLKIRSTKLEDSAMYFCASGPGTLKSGTEAFFGQGTRLTVV.

This chain connects TRBV4-3 to TRBJ1-1; a possible D gene is TRBD1 (5 bases). CDR3 length: 14 amino acids. V lost 2 bases and J 3 bases, leaving 10 bases between the germline ends. Germline assignment: CDR1 LGHNA and CDR2 YSLEER. CDR3 DNA sequence: TGCGCCAGCAGCCAATTAGAGGGGCACACTGAAGCTTTCTTT. Translated, it gives CASSQLEGHTEAFF.

The gene calls are TRBV29-1 and TRBJ2-2; no definite D call. V was pared by 7 bases and J by 9 bases, with 12 bases between. Germline loops: CDR1 SQVTM, CDR2 ANQGSEA. The CDR3 contains 11 residues. CDR3 loop: CSATYYRELFF. Written as DNA, the CDR3 is TGCAGCGCTACCTATTACCGGGAGCTGTTTTTT.

This chain links TRBV7-8 with TRBJ2-7; 7 bases map to TRBD2. Trimming removed 7 bases from V and 1 base from J; junction bases left unmatched: 10. Germline CDR1 reads SGHVS; CDR2 reads FQNEAQ. This CDR3 is built from 15 residues. For the CDR3, the DNA is TGTGCCAGCACCCGAGGCAGCGGGGCGTCCTACGAGCAGTACTTC. It yields the protein CASTRGSGASYEQYF.

V is TRBV28 and J is TRBJ2-7; D uncertain. Germline CDR1 reads MDHEN; CDR2 reads SYDVKM. V was pared by 3 bases and J by 3 bases, with 12 bases between. The CDR3 spans 14 residues. The CDR3: CASSFMGIHYEQYF. DNA of the CDR3: TGTGCCAGCAGTTTTATGGGGATACACTACGAGCAGTACTTC.

This sequence joins TRBV10-3 and TRBJ1-2; 9 nucleotides line up with TRBD1. V was pared by 10 bases and J by 8 bases, with 17 bases of the junction left unmatched. The CDR3 spans 15 residues. Germline CDR1 reads ENHRY; CDR2 reads SYGVKD. CDR3 in amino acids: CATHDPDRGREGYTF. In DNA, the CDR3 is TGTGCCACGCACGACCCGGACAGGGGAAGGGAGGGCTACACCTTC.

CDR3 amino acids: CASLGRSSYEQYF. The CDR3 DNA reads as TGTGCCAGCCTTGGGCGGAGCTCCTACGAGCAGTACTTC. This sequence joins TRBV27 and TRBJ2-7, with D hard to call. Trimming cost V 8 bases and J 0 bases, with 11 bases left between them. Germline CDR1 is MNHEY and CDR2 is SMNVEV (reference sequence). This CDR3 contains 13 residues.

The chain couples TRBV5-1 to TRBJ1-1; 8 bases agree with TRBD1. With 4 bases clipped from V and 4 bases from J, the junction kept 9 bases outside the gene matches. This CDR3 is 15 amino acids long. Per germline, CDR1 SGHRS and CDR2 YFSETQ. CDR3 in amino acids: CASSVTGAPGTEAFF. For the CDR3, the DNA is TGCGCCAGCAGCGTGACAGGGGCTCCGGGCACTGAAGCTTTCTTT. The full variable domain, rest sourced from reference TRBV5-1 and TRBJ1-1, is KAGVTQTPRYLIKTRGQQVTLSCSPISGHRSVSWYQQTPGQGLQFLFEYFSETQRNKGNFPGRFSGRQFSNSRSEMNVSTLELGDSALYLCASSVTGAPGTEAFFGQGTRLTVV.

The chain recombines TRBV19 with TRBJ2-7; TRBD1 matches at 7 bases. V trimming: 10 bases; J trimming: 0 bases; junction bases outside the gene matches: 6. The germline gives CDR1 LNHDA, CDR2 SQIVND (reference sequence). The CDR3 loop spans 13 amino acids. The DNA of the CDR3 is TGTGCCACCCGAGCAGGGGGCTCCTACGAGCAGTACTTC. Protein product: CATRAGGSYEQYF.

The chain has TRBV6-1 and TRBJ2-6; TRBD1 is a possible D gene (6 bases). The length of the CDR3 is 14 residues. V was pared by 8 bases and J by 4 bases, with 12 bases between. CDR1 MNHNS and CDR2 SASEGT come from the germline V gene. The CDR3 loop reads CASPGGRGANVLTF. CDR3 in DNA: TGTGCCAGCCCTGGGGGCCGCGGGGCCAACGTCCTGACTTTC.

V gene TRBV11-3 combines with J gene TRBJ2-1, with unresolved D. The germline V gene encodes CDR1 SGHNT and CDR2 YENEEA. The germline V and J ends were trimmed by 1 base and 8 bases, with 24 bases remaining between them. The CDR3 runs 18 residues. CDR3 loop: CASSLGRMDDLSWDEQFF. The CDR3 bases are TGTGCCAGCAGCTTAGGCAGAATGGATGATCTATCGTGGGATGAGCAGTTCTTC.

The chain is built from TRBV4-1 and TRBJ1-1; 10 nucleotides agree with TRBD1. V lost 2 bases and J lost 1; bases outside the gene matches: 10. The CDR3 contains 18 residues. The V gene's germline CDR1 is MGHRA and CDR2 YSYEKL. The CDR3 sequence is CASSQLPGQGQGNTEAFF. The CDR3 DNA sequence: TGCGCCAGCAGCCAACTTCCGGGACAGGGGCAGGGGAACACTGAAGCTTTCTTT.

This chain connects TRBV7-9 to TRBJ1-2; D is ambiguous. Trimming pared 5 bases from V and 5 bases from J, leaving 18 bases between. CDR1 and CDR2 (germline): SEHNR, FQNEAQ (reference sequence). The length of the CDR3 is 15 residues. This CDR3 is CASSPPGSSRYGYTF. The CDR3, as DNA: TGTGCCAGCAGCCCCCCCGGCAGCTCGAGGTATGGCTACACCTTC.

CDR3 nucleotides: TGTGCCAGCAGTTTATCGGACAGGGGCCCCGGGGGGGATACGCAGTATTTT. Protein: CASSLSDRGPGGDTQYF. V and J are TRBV27 and TRBJ2-3, with 9 bases matching TRBD1. V lost 0 bases, J lost 6 bases, and 10 bases stayed unmatched. CDR1 and CDR2 from the germline V gene are MNHEY and SMNVEV (reference sequence). The CDR3 is 17 amino acids.

This chain links TRBV6-5 with TRBJ2-7, with no clear D. This CDR3 comprises 13 residues. Germline values: CDR1 MNHEY, CDR2 SVGAGI. With 2 bases removed from V and 6 bases from J, the gap between germline ends came to 11 bases. The CDR3 protein is CASSYGNIGEQYF. In DNA form, the CDR3 reads TGTGCCAGCAGTTACGGGAATATAGGCGAGCAGTACTTC.

The genes are TRBV28 and TRBJ2-1; 9 bases line up with TRBD2. After removal of 3 bases from V and 4 bases from J, the junction contained 16 bases not matched to a gene. The CDR3 totals 19 residues. Germline V gene sequence: CDR1 MDHEN, CDR2 SYDVKM. Here the CDR3 DNA reads TGTGCCAGCAGTTTTGGACATTTCGTTACTAGCGGGCCGTACAATGAGCAGTTCTTC. This translates into CASSFGHFVTSGPYNEQFF.

The chain couples TRBV19 to TRBJ2-7; D may be TRBD2 (5 bases). The CDR3 loop spans 12 amino acids. V dropped 10 bases and J dropped 1 base, with 11 bases sitting between them. Germline lookup yields CDR1 LNHDA and CDR2 SQIVND (reference sequence). This CDR3 reads CATGISSYEQYF. CDR3 nucleotide sequence: TGTGCCACGGGGATTAGTTCCTACGAGCAGTACTTC.

The chain is built from TRBV19 and TRBJ1-1; 7 nucleotides match TRBD1. V lost 1 base and J lost 5; bases outside the gene matches: 7. Germline V lookup: CDR1 LNHDA, CDR2 SQIVND (reference sequence). The CDR3 consists of 15 residues. CDR3 in DNA: TGTGCCAGTAGTATAGGTGAGGGGGCATGGACTGAAGCTTTCTTT. It translates to CASSIGEGAWTEAFF.